This record covers a single T cell receptor (beta chain). The entry originates in a study of control samples from healthy donors and cancer patients. Some clones are missing from TCRdb's copy, which holds only in-frame ones; the method was immunoSEQ multiplex PCR. The data contain about 410,000 clones, 80% to 95% of them singletons. The CDR3 runs 16 residues. The ends lost 3 bases at V and 3 bases at J; junction bases unmatched: 9. Germline values: CDR1 LNHDA, CDR2 SQIVND (reference sequence). This TCR derives from a middle-aged man with head and neck cancer. This chain joins TRBV19 and TRBJ1-1; 8 nucleotides agree with TRBD1. The sequenced sample was PBMCs. Here the CDR3 DNA reads TGTGCCAGTAGTATTGGGACAGGACGCCTCTACACTGAAGCTTTCTTT. Protein product: CASSIGTGRLYTEAFF.